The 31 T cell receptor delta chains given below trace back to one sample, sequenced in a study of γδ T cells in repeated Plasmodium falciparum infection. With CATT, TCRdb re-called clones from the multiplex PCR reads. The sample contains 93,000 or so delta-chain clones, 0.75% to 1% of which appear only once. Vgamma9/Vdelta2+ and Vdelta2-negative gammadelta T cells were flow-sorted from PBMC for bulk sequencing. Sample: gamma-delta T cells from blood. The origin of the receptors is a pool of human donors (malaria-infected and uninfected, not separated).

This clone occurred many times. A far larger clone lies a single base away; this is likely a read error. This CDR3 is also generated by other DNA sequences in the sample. The CDR3 nucleotides are TGTGCCTGCGACCGGATGGGGGGATCTCCGGGCACAGATAAACTCATCTTT. Residues: CACDRMGGSPGTDKLIF. This chain connects TRDV2 to TRDJ1; TRDD3 matches at 7 bases. In the absence of a J gene in TCRdb, the DNA was matched to germline to assign it here. Germline values: CDR1 GEAIGNYY, CDR2 EKD. The CDR3 contains 17 residues. The trim removed 7 bases at V and 5 bases at J, leaving 21 bases unmatched.

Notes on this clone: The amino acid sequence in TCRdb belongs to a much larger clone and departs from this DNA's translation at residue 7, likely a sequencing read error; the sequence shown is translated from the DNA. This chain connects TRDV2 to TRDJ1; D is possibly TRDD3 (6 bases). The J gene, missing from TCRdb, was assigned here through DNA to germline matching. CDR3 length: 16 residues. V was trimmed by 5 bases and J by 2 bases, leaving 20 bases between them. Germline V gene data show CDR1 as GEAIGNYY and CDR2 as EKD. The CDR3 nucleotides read TGTGCCTGTGTCAACCTGTGGGATATGGCGACCGATAAACTCATCTTT. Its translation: CACVNLWDMATDKLIF.

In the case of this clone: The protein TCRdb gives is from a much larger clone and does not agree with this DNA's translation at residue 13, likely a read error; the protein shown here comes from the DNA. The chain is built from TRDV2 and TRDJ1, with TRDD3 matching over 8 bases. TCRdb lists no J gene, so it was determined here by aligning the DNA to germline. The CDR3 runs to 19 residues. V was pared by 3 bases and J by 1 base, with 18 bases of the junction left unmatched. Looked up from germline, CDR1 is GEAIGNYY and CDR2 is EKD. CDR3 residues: CACDSLLGALPGGTDKLIF. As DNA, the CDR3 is TGTGCCTGTGACTCCTTACTGGGGGCATTACCGGGGGGCACCGATAAACTCATCTTT.

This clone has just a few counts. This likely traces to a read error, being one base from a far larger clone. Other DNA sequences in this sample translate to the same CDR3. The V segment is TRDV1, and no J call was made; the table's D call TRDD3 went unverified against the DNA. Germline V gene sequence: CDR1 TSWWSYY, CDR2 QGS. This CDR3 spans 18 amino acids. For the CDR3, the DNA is TGTGCTCTTGGGGACGGCTCCTGGGGGATACGAGACACCGATAAGCTCATCTTT. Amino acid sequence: CALGDGSWGIRDTDKLIF.

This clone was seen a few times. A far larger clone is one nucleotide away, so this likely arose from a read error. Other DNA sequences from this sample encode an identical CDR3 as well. Here the CDR3 DNA reads TGTGCCTGTGACCCGTTACTGGGGGATTATAGTGATAAACTCATCTTT. Translated: CACDPLLGDYSDKLIF. The rearrangement links TRDV2 to TRDJ1; 10 positions agree with TRDD3. TCRdb does not report a J gene; here it was assigned by matching the DNA to germline references. This CDR3 is built from 16 residues. V lost 3 bases to trimming and J lost 5 bases; unmatched junction nucleotides: 11. Germline V gene lookup returns CDR1 GEAIGNYY and CDR2 EKD.

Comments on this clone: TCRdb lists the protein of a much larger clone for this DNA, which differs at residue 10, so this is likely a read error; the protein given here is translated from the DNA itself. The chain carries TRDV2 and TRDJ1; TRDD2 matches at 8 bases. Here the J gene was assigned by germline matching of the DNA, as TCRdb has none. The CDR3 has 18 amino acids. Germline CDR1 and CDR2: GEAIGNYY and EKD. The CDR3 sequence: CADKASYVPRDVTDKLIF. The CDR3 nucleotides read TGTGCAGACAAGGCTTCCTACGTACCTAGGGACGTTACCGATAAACTCATCTTT.

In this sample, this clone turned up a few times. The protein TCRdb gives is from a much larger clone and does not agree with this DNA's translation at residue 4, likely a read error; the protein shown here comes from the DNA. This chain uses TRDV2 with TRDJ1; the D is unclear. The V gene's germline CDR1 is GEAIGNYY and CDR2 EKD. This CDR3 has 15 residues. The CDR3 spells CACNTRGTTSDKLIF. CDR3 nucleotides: TGTGCCTGTAACACCCGTGGGACAACGTCCGATAAACTCATCTTT.

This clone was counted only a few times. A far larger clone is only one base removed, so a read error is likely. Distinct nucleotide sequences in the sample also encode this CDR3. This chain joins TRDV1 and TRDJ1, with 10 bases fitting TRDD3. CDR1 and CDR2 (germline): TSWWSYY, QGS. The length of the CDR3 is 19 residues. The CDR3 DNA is TGTGCTCTCGGGGAGACTCTCCGACTGGGGGATCTATACACCGATAAACTCATCTTT. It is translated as CALGETLRLGDLYTDKLIF.

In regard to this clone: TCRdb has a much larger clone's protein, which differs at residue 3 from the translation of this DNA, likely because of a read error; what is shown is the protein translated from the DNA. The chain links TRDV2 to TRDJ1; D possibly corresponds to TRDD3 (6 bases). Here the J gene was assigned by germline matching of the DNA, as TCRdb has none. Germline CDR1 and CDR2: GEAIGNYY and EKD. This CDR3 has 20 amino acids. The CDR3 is CARDTQLRLFKGMGVNKLIF. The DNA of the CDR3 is TGTGCCCGTGATACGCAGCTCCGCCTATTCAAGGGGATGGGGGTAAATAAACTCATCTTT.

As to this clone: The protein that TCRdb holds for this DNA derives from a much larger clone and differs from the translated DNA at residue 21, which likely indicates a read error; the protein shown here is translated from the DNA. This chain's CDR3 is CALGTLRRGAIPVSVLGDTDRLIF. The CDR3 nucleotides are TGTGCTCTTGGGACCCTCCGGAGGGGGGCAATTCCTGTTTCTGTACTGGGTGACACCGATAGACTCATCTTT. The J gene is TRDJ1, the V gene TRDV1, with D possibly being TRDD3 (6 bases). TCRdb carries no J gene annotation; the J gene was assigned here by matching the DNA with germline. Germline CDR1 reads TSWWSYY; CDR2 reads QGS. The CDR3 runs 24 residues.

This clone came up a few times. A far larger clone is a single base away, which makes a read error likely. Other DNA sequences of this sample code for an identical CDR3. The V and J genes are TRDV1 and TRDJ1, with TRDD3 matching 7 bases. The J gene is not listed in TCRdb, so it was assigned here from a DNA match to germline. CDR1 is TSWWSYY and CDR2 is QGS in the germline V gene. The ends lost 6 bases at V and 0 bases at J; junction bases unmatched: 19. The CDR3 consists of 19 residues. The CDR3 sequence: CALGDSHRSGYVYTDKLIF. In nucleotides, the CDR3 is TGTGCTCTTGGAGACTCCCATCGAAGTGGATACGTATACACCGATAAACTCATCTTT.

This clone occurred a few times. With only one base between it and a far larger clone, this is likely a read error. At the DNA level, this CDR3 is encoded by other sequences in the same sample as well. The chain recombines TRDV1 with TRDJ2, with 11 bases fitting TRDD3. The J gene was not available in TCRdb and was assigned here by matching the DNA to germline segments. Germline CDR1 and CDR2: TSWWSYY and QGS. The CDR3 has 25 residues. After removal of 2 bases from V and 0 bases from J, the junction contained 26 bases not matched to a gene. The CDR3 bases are TGTGCTCTTGGGGAAGACCCTACGCTCGTACTGGGGGATATTTCACGTGGGGCTTTGACAGCACAACTCTTCTTT. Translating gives CALGEDPTLVLGDISRGALTAQLFF.

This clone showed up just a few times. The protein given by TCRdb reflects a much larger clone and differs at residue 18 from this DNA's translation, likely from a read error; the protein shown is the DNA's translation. CDR3 sequence reads: CALGDSTAWGIGASYTDRLIF. The CDR3 DNA follows: TGTGCTCTTGGGGATTCTACAGCCTGGGGGATCGGGGCCTCCTACACCGATAGACTCATCTTT. This rearrangement joins TRDV1 to TRDJ1, with TRDD3 identical over 9 bases. Because TCRdb records no J gene, it was assigned here through a match of the DNA to germline. The CDR3 spans 21 residues. The V gene's germline CDR1 is TSWWSYY and CDR2 QGS.

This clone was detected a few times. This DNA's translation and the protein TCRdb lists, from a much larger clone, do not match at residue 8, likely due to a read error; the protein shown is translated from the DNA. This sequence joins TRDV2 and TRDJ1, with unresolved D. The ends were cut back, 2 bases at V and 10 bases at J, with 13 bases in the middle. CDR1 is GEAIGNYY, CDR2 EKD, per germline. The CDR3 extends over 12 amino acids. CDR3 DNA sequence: TGTGCCTGTGACAGAGAGGGACACGGACTCATCTTT. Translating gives CACDREGHGLIF.

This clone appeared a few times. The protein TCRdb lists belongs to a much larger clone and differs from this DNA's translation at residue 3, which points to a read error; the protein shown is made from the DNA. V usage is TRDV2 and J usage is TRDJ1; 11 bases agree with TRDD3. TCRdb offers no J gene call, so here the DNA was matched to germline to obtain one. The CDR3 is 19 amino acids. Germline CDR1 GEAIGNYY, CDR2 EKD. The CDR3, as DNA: TGTGCCCGTGACACCCTCGTACTGGGGGATAGGGGAGACACCGATAAACTCATCTTT. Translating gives CARDTLVLGDRGDTDKLIF.

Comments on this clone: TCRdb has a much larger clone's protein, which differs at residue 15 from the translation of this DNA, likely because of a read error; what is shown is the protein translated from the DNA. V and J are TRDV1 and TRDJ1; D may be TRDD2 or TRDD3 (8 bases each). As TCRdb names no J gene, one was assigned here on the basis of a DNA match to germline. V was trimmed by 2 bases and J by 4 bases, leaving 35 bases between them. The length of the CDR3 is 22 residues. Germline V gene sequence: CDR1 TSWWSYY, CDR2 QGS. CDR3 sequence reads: CALGEFTRLPTYWGMTGDKLIF. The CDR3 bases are TGTGCTCTTGGGGAATTTACGCGTCTTCCTACTTATTGGGGGATGACAGGCGATAAACTCATCTTT.

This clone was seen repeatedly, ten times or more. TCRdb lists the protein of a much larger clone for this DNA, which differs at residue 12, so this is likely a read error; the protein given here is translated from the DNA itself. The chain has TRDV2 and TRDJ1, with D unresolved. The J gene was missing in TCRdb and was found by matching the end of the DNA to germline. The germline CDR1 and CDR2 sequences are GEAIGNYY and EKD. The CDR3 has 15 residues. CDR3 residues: CACDTVVPDTDRLIF. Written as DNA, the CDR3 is TGTGCCTGTGACACCGTAGTACCAGACACCGATAGACTCATCTTT.

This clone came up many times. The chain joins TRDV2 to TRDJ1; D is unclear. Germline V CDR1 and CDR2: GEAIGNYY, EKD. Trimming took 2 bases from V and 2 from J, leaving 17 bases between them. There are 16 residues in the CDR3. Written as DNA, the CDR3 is TGTGCCTGTGACAAGTTGGGCCGAAGTAGAACCGATAAACTCATCTTT. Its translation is CACDKLGRSRTDKLIF.

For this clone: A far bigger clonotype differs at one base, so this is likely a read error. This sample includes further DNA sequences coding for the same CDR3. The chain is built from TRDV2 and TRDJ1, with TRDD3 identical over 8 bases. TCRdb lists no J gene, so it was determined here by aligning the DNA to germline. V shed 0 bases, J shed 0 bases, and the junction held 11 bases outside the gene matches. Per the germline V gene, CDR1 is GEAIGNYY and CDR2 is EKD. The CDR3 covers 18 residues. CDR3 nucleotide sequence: TGTGCCTGTGACACCATCCTGGGGGACCCTCGGTACACCGATAAACTCATCTTT. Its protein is CACDTILGDPRYTDKLIF.

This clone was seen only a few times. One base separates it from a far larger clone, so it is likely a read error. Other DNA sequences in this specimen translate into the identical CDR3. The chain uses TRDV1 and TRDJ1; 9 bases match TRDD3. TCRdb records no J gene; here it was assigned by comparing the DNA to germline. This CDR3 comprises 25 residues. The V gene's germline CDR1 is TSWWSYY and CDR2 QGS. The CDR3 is CALGELKSLLNPLYWGTLYTDKLIF. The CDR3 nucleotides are TGTGCTCTTGGGGAACTAAAGTCCCTACTCAATCCCCTGTACTGGGGGACCCTTTACACAGATAAACTCATCTTT.

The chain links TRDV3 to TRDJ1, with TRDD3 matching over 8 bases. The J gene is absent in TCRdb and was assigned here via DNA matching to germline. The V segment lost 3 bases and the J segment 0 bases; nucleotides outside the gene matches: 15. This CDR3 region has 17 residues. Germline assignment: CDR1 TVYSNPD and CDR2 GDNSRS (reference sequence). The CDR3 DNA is TGTGCCTTCCTACTAGGGGGGATATCGACCTACACCGATAAACTCATCTTT. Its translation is CAFLLGGISTYTDKLIF.

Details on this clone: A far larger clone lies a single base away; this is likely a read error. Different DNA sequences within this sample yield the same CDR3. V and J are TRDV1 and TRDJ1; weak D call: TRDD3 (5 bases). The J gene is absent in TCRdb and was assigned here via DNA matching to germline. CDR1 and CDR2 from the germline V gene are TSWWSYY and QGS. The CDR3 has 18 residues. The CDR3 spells CALGELKPPWAGADKLIF. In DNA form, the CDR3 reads TGTGCTCTTGGGGAACTTAAACCGCCTTGGGCGGGGGCCGACAAACTCATCTTT.

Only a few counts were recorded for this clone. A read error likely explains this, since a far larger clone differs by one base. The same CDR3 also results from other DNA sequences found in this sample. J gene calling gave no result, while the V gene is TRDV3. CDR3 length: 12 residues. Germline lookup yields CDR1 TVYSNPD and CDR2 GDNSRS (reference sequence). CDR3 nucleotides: TGTGCCTTTGTAGCTGGGCCGAAGAGGGTTATCTTT. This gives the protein CAFVAGPKRVIF.

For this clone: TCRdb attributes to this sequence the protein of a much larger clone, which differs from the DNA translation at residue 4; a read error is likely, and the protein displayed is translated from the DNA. CDR3 in DNA: TGTGCCTGTAACACCGTTACTGGGGGATACGCGATGGAATTCATCTTT. This sequence encodes CACNTVTGGYAMEFIF. The chain uses TRDV2 and TRDJ1; 13 bases are shared with TRDD3. From germline, CDR1 is GEAIGNYY and CDR2 EKD. This CDR3 has 16 amino acids.

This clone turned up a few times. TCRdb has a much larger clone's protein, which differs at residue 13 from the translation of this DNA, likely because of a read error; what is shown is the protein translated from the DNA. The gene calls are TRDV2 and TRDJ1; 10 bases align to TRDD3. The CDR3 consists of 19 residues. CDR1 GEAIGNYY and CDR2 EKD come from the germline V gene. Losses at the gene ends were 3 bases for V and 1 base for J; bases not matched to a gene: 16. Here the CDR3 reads CACDRGIRNWGMGTDKLIF. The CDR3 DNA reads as TGTGCCTGTGACCGGGGGATAAGGAACTGGGGGATGGGCACCGATAAACTCATCTTT.

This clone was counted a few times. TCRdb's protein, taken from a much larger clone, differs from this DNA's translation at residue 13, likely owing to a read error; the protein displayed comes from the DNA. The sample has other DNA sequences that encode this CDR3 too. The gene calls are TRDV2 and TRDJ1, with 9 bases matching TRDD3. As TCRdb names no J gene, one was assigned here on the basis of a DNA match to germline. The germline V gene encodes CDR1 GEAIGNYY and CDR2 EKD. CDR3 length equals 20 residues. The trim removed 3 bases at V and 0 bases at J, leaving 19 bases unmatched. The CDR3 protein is CACDSPPGDTNASYTDKLIF. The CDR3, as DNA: TGTGCCTGTGACTCCCCTCCGGGGGATACAAACGCTTCCTACACCGATAAACTCATCTTT.

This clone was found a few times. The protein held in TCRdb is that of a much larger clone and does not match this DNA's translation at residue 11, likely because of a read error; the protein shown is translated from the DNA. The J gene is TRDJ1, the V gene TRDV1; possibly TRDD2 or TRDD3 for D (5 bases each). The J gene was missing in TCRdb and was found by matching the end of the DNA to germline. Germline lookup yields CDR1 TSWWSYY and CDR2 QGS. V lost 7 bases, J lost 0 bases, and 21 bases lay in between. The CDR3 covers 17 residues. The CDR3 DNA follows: TGTGCTCTTGCTTCCGAAGGGGACCGACGACACACCGATAAACTCATCTTT. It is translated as CALASEGDRRHTDKLIF.

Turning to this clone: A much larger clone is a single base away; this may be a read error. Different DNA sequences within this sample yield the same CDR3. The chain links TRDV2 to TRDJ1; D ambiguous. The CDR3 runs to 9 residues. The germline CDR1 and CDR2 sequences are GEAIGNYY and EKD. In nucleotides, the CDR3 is TGTGCCTGTGAGACGGGACTCACCTTT. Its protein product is CACETGLTF.

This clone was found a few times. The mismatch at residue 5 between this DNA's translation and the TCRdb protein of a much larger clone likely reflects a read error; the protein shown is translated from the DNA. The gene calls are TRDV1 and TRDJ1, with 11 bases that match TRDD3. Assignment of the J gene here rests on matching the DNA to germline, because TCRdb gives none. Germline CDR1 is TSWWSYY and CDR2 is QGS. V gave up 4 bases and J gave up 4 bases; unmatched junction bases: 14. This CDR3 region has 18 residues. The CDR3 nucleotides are TGTGCTCTTGGGGGACGCCCATACTGGGGGATAGTCCTCGATAAACTCATCTTT. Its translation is CALGGRPYWGIVLDKLIF.

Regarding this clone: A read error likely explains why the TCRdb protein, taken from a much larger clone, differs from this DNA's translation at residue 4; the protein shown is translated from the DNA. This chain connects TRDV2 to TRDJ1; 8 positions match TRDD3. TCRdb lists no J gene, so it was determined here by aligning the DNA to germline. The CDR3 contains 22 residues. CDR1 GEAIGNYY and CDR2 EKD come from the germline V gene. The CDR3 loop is CACNTDEGSQSTGGAYTDKLIF. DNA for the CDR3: TGTGCCTGTAACACCGACGAAGGAAGTCAGAGTACTGGGGGGGCCTACACCGATAAACTCATCTTT.

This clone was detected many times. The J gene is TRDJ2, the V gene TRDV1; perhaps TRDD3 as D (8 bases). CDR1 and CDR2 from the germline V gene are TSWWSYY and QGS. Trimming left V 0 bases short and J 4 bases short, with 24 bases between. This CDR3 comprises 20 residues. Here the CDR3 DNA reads TGTGCTCTTGGGGAACTTTGGCTTCCTAGGGGGATAGCTAAGACAGCACAACTCTTCTTT. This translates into CALGELWLPRGIAKTAQLFF.